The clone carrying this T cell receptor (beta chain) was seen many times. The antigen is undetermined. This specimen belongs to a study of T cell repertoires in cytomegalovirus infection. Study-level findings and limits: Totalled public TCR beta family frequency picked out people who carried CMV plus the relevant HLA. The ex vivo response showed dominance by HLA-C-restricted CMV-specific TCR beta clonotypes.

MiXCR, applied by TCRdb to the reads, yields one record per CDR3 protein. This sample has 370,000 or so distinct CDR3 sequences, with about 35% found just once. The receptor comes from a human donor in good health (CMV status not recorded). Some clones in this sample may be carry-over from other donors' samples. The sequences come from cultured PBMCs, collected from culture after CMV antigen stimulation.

The CDR3 DNA reads TGTGCCAGCAGCTTAGCCAGGACCAATAGCTACGGTAATGAGCAGTTCTTC. This sequence encodes CASSLARTNSYGNEQFF. The rearrangement joins TRBV7-2 to TRBJ2-1; D is uncertain. Germline V gene sequence: CDR1 SGHTA, CDR2 FQGNSA. V lost 0 bases and J 7 bases, leaving 19 bases between the germline ends. The CDR3 spans 17 residues.